A selection of T cell receptor beta chains follows, all from one sample in a study of T cell responses to AZD1222 COVID-19 vaccine. Generated by immunoSEQ multiplex PCR, the TCRdb table keeps only in-frame clones and is missing some. Here the sample spans 70,000 to 95,000 clones, roughly 91% being singletons. Sequences were derived from peripheral blood, sampled on day 0 of MenACWY control vaccination. All receptors derive from an adult in good health. CDR3s include the opening cysteine and the closing phenylalanine or tryptophan. D genes are given only for firm matches. Not all rows give a size; the values are once, few, many and, for expanded clones, a class.

>TRBV7-9|TRBJ2-7|-|-
TGTGCCAGCAGCTTACGGGCCACTGAGGGCGAGCAGTACTTC
CASSLRATEGEQYF
>TRBV7-7|TRBJ2-3|-|TRBD2
TGTGCTAGCAGCCTCGGACTAGCGGGGGATACGCAGTATTTT
CASSLGLAGDTQYF
>TRBV18|TRBJ1-1|once|-
TGTGCCAGCTGCGGGACCTTGAACACTGAAGCTTTCTTT
CASCGTLNTEAFF
>TRBV11-2|TRBJ2-5|-|-
TGTGCCAGCAGCTTACTGGGGGGGACCCAGTACTTC
CASSLLGGTQYF
>TRBV5-4|TRBJ2-1|-|-
TGTGCCAGCAGCTTGAGGGCGCTAGGGGATGAGCAGTTCTTC
CASSLRALGDEQFF
>TRBV3-1/TRBV3-2|TRBJ2-3|-|-
TGTGCCAGCAGCCAAATCCATCCAGATACGCAGTATTTT
CASSQIHPDTQYF
>TRBV6-5|TRBJ1-1|-|TRBD1
TGTGCCACGTCGGGACAGTACACTGAAGCTTTCTTT
CATSGQYTEAFF
>TRBV5-4|TRBJ2-1|-|TRBD1
TGTGCCAGCAGCTTGGAACAGGGGTACAATGAGCAGTTCTTC
CASSLEQGYNEQFF
>TRBV6-5|TRBJ2-7|-|-
TGTGCCAGCACCTCACAGACAGAAAGGCAGTACTTC
CASTSQTERQYF
>TRBV6-2/TRBV6-3|TRBJ2-3|-|TRBD2
TGTGCCAGCAGTGATGGACTAGGGGTCCCAGATACGCAGTATTTT
CASSDGLGVPDTQYF
>TRBV29-1|TRBJ1-1|-|TRBD1
TGCAGCGTTGACCCGACAGGGCTAGGGACTGAAGCTTTCTTT
CSVDPTGLGTEAFF
>TRBV6-4|TRBJ1-6|-|TRBD1
TGTGCCAGCAGAGCCGGGACAGGCCGCCGCGGTTCACCCCTCCACTTT
CASRAGTGRRGSPLHF
>TRBV6-5|TRBJ2-7|-|-
TGTGCCAGCAGCCGGCCCGGACAGCTTGGCTACGAGCAGTACTTC
CASSRPGQLGYEQYF
>TRBV25-1|TRBJ1-1|-|-
TGTGCCAGCAGTCGCCGGGAAGGCTGGGAAGCTTTCTTT
CASSRREGWEAFF
>TRBV7-9|TRBJ1-6|once|TRBD1
TGTGCCAGCACCCTAAGCCGGGACAGCGATAATTCACCCCTCCACTTT
CASTLSRDSDNSPLHF
>TRBV7-2|TRBJ2-3|-|-
TGTGCCAGCAGCTCCGTCACAGATACGCAGTATTTT
CASSSVTDTQYF
>TRBV5-6|TRBJ1-2|-|TRBD1
TGTGCCAGCAGTCTCGACAGGGCTTATGGCTACACCTTC
CASSLDRAYGYTF
>TRBV9|TRBJ1-3|-|-
TGTGCCAGCAGCGAAGGGGCAGGGAACTCTGGAAACACCATATATTTT
CASSEGAGNSGNTIYF
>TRBV6-2/TRBV6-3|TRBJ2-1|-|-
TGTGCCAGCAGTTGGGAACGCCCCTCCTACAATGAGCAGTTCTTC
CASSWERPSYNEQFF
>TRBV9|TRBJ2-2|once|-
TGTGCCAGCAGCGTAGAGGGGGATCACGGGGAGCTGTTTTTT
CASSVEGDHGELFF
>TRBV20-1|TRBJ1-2|-|-
TGCAGTGCTAGTTCGGGGGACTATGGCTACACCTTC
CSASSGDYGYTF
>TRBV28|TRBJ1-4|once|-
TGTGCCAGCAGTCCGGGGGGGGTAAATGAAAAACTGTTTTTT
CASSPGGVNEKLFF
>TRBV3-1/TRBV3-2|TRBJ2-5|-|-
TGTGCCAGCAGCCAAGTGGCAGCGCGTCTTGCAGGGGAAGAGACCCAGTACTTC
CASSQVAARLAGEETQYF
>TRBV18|TRBJ1-1|-|-
TGTGCCAGCTCACCACCGCGAGGGGCAGGAGGAACTGAAGCTTTCTTT
CASSPPRGAGGTEAFF
>TRBV6-5|TRBJ1-2|-|TRBD1
TGTGCCAGCAGCTGGGGACAGGGAAATTTTGGCTACACCTTC
CASSWGQGNFGYTF
>TRBV23-1|TRBJ2-3|-|TRBD1
TGCGCCAGCAGTGATCTTCGGGACAGGGGTCTCACAGATACGCAGTATTTT
CASSDLRDRGLTDTQYF
>TRBV3-1/TRBV3-2|TRBJ1-4|-|-
TGTGCCAGCAGCCAAGATCAGGGAACTGCCTCGTGTTACGAATTGGATGAAAAACTGTTTTTT
CASSQDQGTASCYELDEKLFF
>TRBV19|TRBJ2-3|-|-
TGTGCCAGTAAATCCGCGGGGGCCGGCACAGATACGCAGTATTTT
CASKSAGAGTDTQYF
>TRBV29-1|TRBJ1-3|-|-
TGCAGCCACTCACAGGGCGGCTCTGGAAACACCATATATTTT
CSHSQGGSGNTIYF
>TRBV5-1|TRBJ1-6|once|-
TGCGCCAGCAGCTTGGTGGTCCTTACCGGGACCTCCTATAATTCACCCCTCCACTTT
CASSLVVLTGTSYNSPLHF
>TRBV6-5|TRBJ2-1|-|TRBD2
TGTGCCAGCAGTTATGGATTAGCGGGGGGGCTCAATGAGCAGTTCTTC
CASSYGLAGGLNEQFF
>TRBV7-9|TRBJ1-2|-|TRBD1
TGTGCCAGCAGTCGCGGACAGGGGGCTTATGGCTACACCTTC
CASSRGQGAYGYTF
>TRBV5-6|TRBJ2-7|-|TRBD1
TGTGCCAGCAGCCATTCAGGGGGTCGCTCCTACGAGCAGTACTTC
CASSHSGGRSYEQYF
>TRBV30|TRBJ1-3|few|-
TGTGCCTGGAGTCCCCCAGGGAGCTCTGGAAACACCATATATTTT
CAWSPPGSSGNTIYF
>TRBV6-5|TRBJ2-6|-|-
TGTGCCAGCAGTTACGGGGGAGCGGGGGCCAACGTCCTGACTTTC
CASSYGGAGANVLTF
>TRBV9|TRBJ2-3|-|TRBD2
TGTGCCAGCAGCGTAAATCCGGGACTAGCAGGCGATACGCAGTATTTT
CASSVNPGLAGDTQYF
>TRBV11-2|TRBJ2-4|-|-
TGTGCCAGCAGCTTAGAGGCACGGGGAGAAAACATTCAGTACTTC
CASSLEARGENIQYF
>TRBV7-2|TRBJ2-1|-|TRBD2
TGTGCCAGCAGCCCCAGCGGGGGGGTCACTGAGCAGTTCTTC
CASSPSGGVTEQFF
>TRBV27|TRBJ2-7|-|-
TGTGCCAGCAGTTTAGGCAGGGACTACGAGCAGTACTTC
CASSLGRDYEQYF
>TRBV7-9|TRBJ1-5|-|TRBD1
TGTGCCAGCAGCTTAGGACAGGGAGTAAACAATCAGCCCCAGCATTTT
CASSLGQGVNNQPQHF
>TRBV7-6|TRBJ1-5|once|-
TGTGCCAGCAGCTTAGCCATGAACGGGCAGCCCCAGCATTTT
CASSLAMNGQPQHF
>TRBV2|TRBJ2-5|-|-
TGTGCCAGCAATCTAGGGACTGTACAAGAGACCCAGTACTTC
CASNLGTVQETQYF
>TRBV7-3|TRBJ2-5|-|-
TGTGCCAGCAGCCCCCTCCTAGGAGAGACCCAGTACTTC
CASSPLLGETQYF
>TRBV12-5|TRBJ2-6|-|-
TGTGCTAGTGGTTTGGGAGAGACTGGGGCCAACGTCCTGACTTTC
CASGLGETGANVLTF
>TRBV14|TRBJ1-1|-|-
TGTGCCAGCAGCTCCGGTAGGTACACTGAAGCTTTCTTT
CASSSGRYTEAFF
>TRBV7-9|TRBJ1-5|-|-
TGTGCCAGCAGCTCCGAAGGAGCGGGTCAGCCCCAGCATTTT
CASSSEGAGQPQHF
>TRBV18|TRBJ1-5|-|-
TGTGCCAGCTCACCCCCGGGGCAGGCAAGCAATCAGCCCCAGCATTTT
CASSPPGQASNQPQHF
>TRBV5-1|TRBJ1-3|few|-
TGCGCCAGCAGCCAGACCCCCAGGGGCCTCTCTGGAAACACCATATATTTT
CASSQTPRGLSGNTIYF
>TRBV28|TRBJ1-1|-|TRBD1
TGTGCCAGCAGTTTGGATTGGACAGGCAACACTGAAGCTTTCTTT
CASSLDWTGNTEAFF
>TRBV5-5|TRBJ2-7|-|-
TGTGCCAGCAGCACTGCTTCCTACGAGCAGTACTTC
CASSTASYEQYF
>TRBV29-1|TRBJ1-1|-|-
TGCAGCGTTGAACGGGGGGGCAGGACTGAAGCTTTCTTT
CSVERGGRTEAFF
>TRBV7-2|TRBJ2-6|-|-
TGTGCCAGCTCCAGGGTTTCTGGGGCCAACGTCCTGACTTTC
CASSRVSGANVLTF
>TRBV24-1|TRBJ2-1|-|-
TGTGCCACCAGTGACCCCTGGCAGTCCGGAGAGCAGTTCTTC
CATSDPWQSGEQFF
>TRBV19|TRBJ1-2|few|-
TGTGCCAGTAGTATGCGGGGACAAGAAAGGGCCGGTGGCTATGGCTACACCTTC
CASSMRGQERAGGYGYTF
>TRBV12-5|TRBJ1-1|-|-
TGTGCTAGTGGTTTATTTGGGGGGCATCCTAATGAAGCTTTCTTT
CASGLFGGHPNEAFF
>TRBV7-3|TRBJ1-2|-|TRBD1
TGTGCCAGCAGCCCGGACAGGGATCACGCCCGGAACTATGGCTACACCTTC
CASSPDRDHARNYGYTF
>TRBV6-1|TRBJ1-4|-|-
TGTGCCAGCAGTGAAGCGGATTGGGTGGGCTTTGTGGAAAAACTGTTTTTT
CASSEADWVGFVEKLFF
>TRBV11-2|TRBJ1-2|-|-
TGTGCCAGCAGCTTAGATGGGGGCAGGGGTGAGAACTATGGCTACACCTTC
CASSLDGGRGENYGYTF
>TRBV23-1|TRBJ1-1|-|TRBD1
TGCGCCAGCACTCAGGACAGGGGCCCCGGTTGGACTGAAGCTTTCTTT
CASTQDRGPGWTEAFF